The present entry profiles one TCR beta chain with its context. Its antigen is not identified. These data are taken from a study of T cells in localized non-small cell lung cancer. Germline CDR1 and CDR2: SGHVS and FQNEAQ. Trimming removed 2 bases from V and 3 bases from J; junction bases left unmatched: 4. The CDR3 extends over 15 amino acids. Only in-frame clones appear in the TCRdb table, and some are missing; sequencing was by immunoSEQ multiplex PCR. The table records some 19,000 clones, about 90% of them present only once. Study conclusions and caveats: Multi-region tumor sequencing was not done, so intratumor heterogeneity could not be excluded. Uninvolved adjacent lung showed the highest T cell clonality, exceeding tumor. Median detection of top 100 tumor clones in adjacent lung was roughly 61 clones.

The TCR was taken from a male donor at least 60 years old with stage I squamous cell lung carcinoma. The sequences come from peripheral blood, collected before any cancer treatment. The chain links TRBV7-8 to TRBJ1-2, with 9 bases matching TRBD1. The CDR3 DNA reads TGTGCCAGCAGCTTATCCACAGGGGGCGACTATGGCTACACCTTC. Its protein is CASSLSTGGDYGYTF.